Listed below are T cell receptor beta chains from one sample, sequenced in a study of cytomegalovirus exposure and HLA in healthy donors. Method: immunoSEQ multiplex PCR; TCRdb's copy keeps in-frame clones and lacks some. Here the sample spans about 160,000 clones, 88% being singletons. Source material: PBMCs. Receptors were obtained from a man aged 18 to 30 in good health and CMV-seronegative. The CDR3 runs from the conserved cysteine through the conserved F or W. Each record gives: D gene, clone size, J gene, V gene, CDR3 protein, CDR3 DNA. D genes are given only for firm matches. Size is omitted from some rows. Given values are once, few, many or a class for expanded clones.

D gene: NA
clone size: NA
J gene: TRBJ2-5
V gene: TRBV4-1
CDR3 protein: CASSQGGWVQETQYF
CDR3 DNA: TGCGCCAGCAGCCAAGGGGGCTGGGTCCAAGAGACCCAGTACTTC

D gene: TRBD1
clone size: NA
J gene: TRBJ2-3
V gene: TRBV2
CDR3 protein: CASSVTGTGRGDTQYF
CDR3 DNA: TGTGCCAGCAGTGTAACCGGGACAGGGCGAGGAGATACGCAGTATTTT

D gene: NA
clone size: NA
J gene: TRBJ1-1
V gene: TRBV19
CDR3 protein: CASSSQQLNTEAFF
CDR3 DNA: TGTGCCAGTAGTTCACAGCAGTTGAACACTGAAGCTTTCTTT

D gene: TRBD2
clone size: NA
J gene: TRBJ2-7
V gene: TRBV19
CDR3 protein: CASSSQRGGAYEQYF
CDR3 DNA: TGTGCCAGTAGTTCACAGCGGGGGGGCGCCTACGAGCAGTACTTC

D gene: TRBD2
clone size: NA
J gene: TRBJ2-5
V gene: TRBV29-1
CDR3 protein: CSQYPRLAYQETQYF
CDR3 DNA: TGCAGCCAGTACCCCCGACTAGCGTACCAAGAGACCCAGTACTTC

D gene: NA
clone size: NA
J gene: TRBJ1-5
V gene: TRBV4-3
CDR3 protein: CASSQGPDAGMDGQPQHF
CDR3 DNA: TGCGCCAGCAGCCAAGGGCCGGATGCGGGGATGGATGGACAGCCCCAGCATTTT

D gene: TRBD2
clone size: once
J gene: TRBJ2-3
V gene: TRBV27
CDR3 protein: CASSQLAGSGTDTQYF
CDR3 DNA: TGTGCCAGCAGTCAACTAGCGGGATCGGGCACAGATACGCAGTATTTT

D gene: NA
clone size: NA
J gene: TRBJ1-2
V gene: TRBV27
CDR3 protein: CASSLGQNYGYTF
CDR3 DNA: TGTGCCAGCAGTTTAGGGCAGAACTATGGCTACACCTTC

D gene: TRBD1
clone size: NA
J gene: TRBJ1-5
V gene: TRBV15
CDR3 protein: CATRTTGDNQPQHF
CDR3 DNA: TGTGCCACCAGAACCACAGGGGACAATCAGCCCCAGCATTTT

D gene: TRBD1
clone size: once
J gene: TRBJ1-1
V gene: TRBV6-1
CDR3 protein: CASSEAAGTGGIGKAFF
CDR3 DNA: TGTGCCAGCAGTGAAGCGGCCGGGACAGGGGGTATTGGGAAAGCTTTCTTT

D gene: TRBD1
clone size: NA
J gene: TRBJ2-7
V gene: TRBV28
CDR3 protein: CASSLSGQGVFQYF
CDR3 DNA: TGTGCCAGCAGTTTATCAGGACAGGGGGTTTTCCAGTACTTC

D gene: NA
clone size: NA
J gene: TRBJ1-5
V gene: TRBV6-6
CDR3 protein: CASRRGQGVTQPQHF
CDR3 DNA: TGTGCCAGCAGGCGGGGGCAGGGTGTAACTCAGCCCCAGCATTTT

D gene: TRBD1
clone size: NA
J gene: TRBJ1-4
V gene: TRBV7-8
CDR3 protein: CASSKGTGGFNEKLFF
CDR3 DNA: TGTGCCAGCAGCAAGGGTACAGGGGGCTTCAATGAAAAACTGTTTTTT

D gene: TRBD2
clone size: NA
J gene: TRBJ2-3
V gene: TRBV4-1
CDR3 protein: CASSQLAGVADTQYF
CDR3 DNA: TGCGCCAGCAGCCAACTAGCGGGAGTAGCAGATACGCAGTATTTT

D gene: NA
clone size: NA
J gene: TRBJ1-6
V gene: TRBV23-1
CDR3 protein: CASSQSRARAPNSPLHF
CDR3 DNA: TGCGCCAGCAGTCAATCTCGGGCCAGGGCCCCTAATTCACCCCTCCACTTT

D gene: NA
clone size: NA
J gene: TRBJ2-1
V gene: TRBV29-1
CDR3 protein: CSVVSTSEQFF
CDR3 DNA: TGCAGCGTTGTTTCCACGAGTGAGCAGTTCTTC

D gene: NA
clone size: once
J gene: TRBJ1-1
V gene: TRBV14
CDR3 protein: CASRNIGVTEAFF
CDR3 DNA: TGTGCCAGCAGGAATATAGGGGTAACTGAAGCTTTCTTT

D gene: NA
clone size: many
J gene: TRBJ1-1
V gene: TRBV19
CDR3 protein: CASSIRDTEAFF
CDR3 DNA: TGTGCCAGTAGTATCCGGGACACTGAAGCTTTCTTT

D gene: TRBD1
clone size: NA
J gene: TRBJ2-1
V gene: TRBV5-1
CDR3 protein: CASSTEAGQGMGEQFF
CDR3 DNA: TGCGCCAGCAGCACGGAGGCGGGACAGGGTATGGGTGAGCAGTTCTTC

D gene: NA
clone size: NA
J gene: TRBJ1-4
V gene: TRBV29-1
CDR3 protein: CSVEGGGGRREKLFF
CDR3 DNA: TGCAGCGTTGAGGGAGGCGGGGGGCGGAGGGAAAAACTGTTTTTT